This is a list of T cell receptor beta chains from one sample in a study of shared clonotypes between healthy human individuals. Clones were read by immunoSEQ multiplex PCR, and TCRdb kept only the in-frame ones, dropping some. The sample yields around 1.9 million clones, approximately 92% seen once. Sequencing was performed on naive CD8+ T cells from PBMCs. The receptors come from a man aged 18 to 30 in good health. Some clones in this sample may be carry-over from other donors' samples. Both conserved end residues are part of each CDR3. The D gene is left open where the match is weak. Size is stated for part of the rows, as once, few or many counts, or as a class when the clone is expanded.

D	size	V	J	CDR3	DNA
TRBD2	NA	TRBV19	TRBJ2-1	CASSMSAGDSNEQFF	TGTGCCAGTAGTATGTCAGCGGGAGATTCGAATGAGCAGTTCTTC
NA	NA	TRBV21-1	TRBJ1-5	CASSNSTGGPQPQHF	TGTGCCAGCAGCAACTCTACAGGGGGTCCCCAGCCCCAGCATTTT
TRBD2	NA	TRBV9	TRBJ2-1	CASSVVGRAVHEQFF	TGTGCCAGCAGCGTAGTCGGGAGGGCGGTTCACGAGCAGTTCTTC
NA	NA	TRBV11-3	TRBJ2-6	CASSHRESGANVLTF	TGTGCCAGCAGCCACCGGGAGTCTGGGGCCAACGTCCTGACTTTC
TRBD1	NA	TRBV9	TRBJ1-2	CASSGDRGWDGYTF	TGTGCCAGCAGCGGCGACAGGGGTTGGGATGGCTACACCTTC
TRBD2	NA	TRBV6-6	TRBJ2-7	CASSSIAGPGPYEQYF	TGTGCCAGCAGTTCGATAGCGGGCCCGGGGCCCTACGAGCAGTACTTC
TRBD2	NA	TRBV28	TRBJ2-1	CASSSRVTSGNNEQFF	TGTGCCAGCAGCAGTCGAGTGACTAGCGGTAACAATGAGCAGTTCTTC
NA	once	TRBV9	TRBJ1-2	CASSVMAGANYGYTF	TGTGCCAGCAGCGTAATGGCAGGGGCTAACTATGGCTACACCTTC
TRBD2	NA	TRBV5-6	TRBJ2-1	CASSPLAGSWYNEQFF	TGTGCCAGCAGCCCCCTAGCGGGAAGTTGGTACAATGAGCAGTTCTTC
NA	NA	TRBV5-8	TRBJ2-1	CASSLVVGHEQFF	TGTGCCAGCAGCTTGGTTGTGGGACATGAGCAGTTCTTC
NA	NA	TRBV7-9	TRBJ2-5	CASSQTILGPRETQYF	TGTGCCAGCAGCCAAACCATACTCGGACCGAGGGAGACCCAGTACTTC
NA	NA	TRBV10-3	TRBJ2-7	CAISVSGSVYEQYF	TGTGCCATCAGTGTTAGCGGTTCAGTGTACGAGCAGTACTTC
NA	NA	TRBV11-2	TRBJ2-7	CASSLTLAREQYF	TGTGCCAGCAGCTTAACCCTAGCTCGCGAGCAGTACTTC
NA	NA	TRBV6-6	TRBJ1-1	CASSYSNTEAFF	TGTGCCAGCAGTTACTCGAACACTGAAGCTTTCTTT
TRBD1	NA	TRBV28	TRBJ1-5	CASTDHRTGAQPQHF	TGTGCCAGCACAGATCATAGGACAGGGGCTCAGCCCCAGCATTTT
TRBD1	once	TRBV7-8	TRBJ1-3	CASSLALQGLSGNTIYF	TGTGCCAGCAGCTTGGCCCTACAGGGGCTCTCTGGAAACACCATATATTTT
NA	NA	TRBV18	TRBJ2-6	CASSPGWDASSGANVLTF	TGTGCCAGCTCACCAGGTTGGGACGCAAGCTCTGGGGCCAACGTCCTGACTTTC
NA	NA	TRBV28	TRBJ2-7	CASTTSGRPYEQYF	TGTGCCAGCACAACTTCAGGGCGCCCCTACGAGCAGTACTTC
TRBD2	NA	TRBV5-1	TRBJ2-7	CASSFTASGSYEQYF	TGCGCCAGCAGCTTTACGGCTAGCGGGAGTTACGAGCAGTACTTC
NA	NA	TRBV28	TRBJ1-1	CASSPRVPLRTEAFF	TGTGCCAGCAGCCCGAGGGTGCCCCTGAGGACTGAAGCTTTCTTT
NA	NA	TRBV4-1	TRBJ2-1	CASSPRAAGYSYNEQFF	TGCGCCAGCAGCCCTAGAGCTGCGGGATACTCCTACAATGAGCAGTTCTTC
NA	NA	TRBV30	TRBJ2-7	CAWRDPQHPYEQYF	TGTGCCTGGAGAGATCCTCAACATCCCTACGAGCAGTACTTC
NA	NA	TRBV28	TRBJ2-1	CASSTIGEQFF	TGTGCCAGCAGCACTATCGGTGAGCAGTTCTTC
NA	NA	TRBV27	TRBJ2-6	CASSLGGSGANVLTF	TGTGCCAGCAGTTTAGGGGGGTCTGGGGCCAACGTCCTGACTTTC
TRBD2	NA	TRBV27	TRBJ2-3	CASSLRLAPDTQYF	TGTGCCAGCAGTTTACGACTAGCCCCAGATACGCAGTATTTT
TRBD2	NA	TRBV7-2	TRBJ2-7	CASSPQGGLAGLYEQYF	TGTGCCAGCAGCCCCCAGGGGGGCCTAGCGGGATTATACGAGCAGTACTTC
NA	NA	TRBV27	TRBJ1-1	CASRRIRDSTEAFF	TGTGCCAGCAGACGGATCAGGGATTCCACTGAAGCTTTCTTT
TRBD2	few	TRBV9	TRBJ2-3	CASSVERTSGIDTDTQYF	TGTGCCAGCAGCGTAGAAAGGACTAGCGGGATTGACACAGATACGCAGTATTTT
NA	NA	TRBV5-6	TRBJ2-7	CASSLAGGYSYEQYF	TGTGCCAGCAGCTTGGCCGGGGGCTACTCCTACGAGCAGTACTTC
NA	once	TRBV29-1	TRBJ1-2	CSVPQVRGYTF	TGCAGTGTTCCCCAGGTTCGGGGCTACACCTTC
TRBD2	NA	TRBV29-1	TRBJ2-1	CSVEGGMTYNEQFF	TGCAGCGTTGAGGGGGGGATGACCTACAATGAGCAGTTCTTC
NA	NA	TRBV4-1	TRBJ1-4	CASSQVLGALREKLFF	TGCGCCAGCAGCCAAGTTTTGGGGGCGCTTCGGGAAAAACTGTTTTTT
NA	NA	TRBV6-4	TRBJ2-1	CASSDSKSSNEQFF	TGTGCCAGCAGTGACTCGAAGAGTAGCAATGAGCAGTTCTTC
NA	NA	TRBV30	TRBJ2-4	CAWTGHSIAKNIQYF	TGTGCCTGGACCGGACATTCTATAGCCAAAAACATTCAGTACTTC
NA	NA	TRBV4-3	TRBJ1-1	CASGVTFMNTEAFF	TGCGCCAGCGGGGTCACCTTCATGAACACTGAAGCTTTCTTT
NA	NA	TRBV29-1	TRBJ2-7	CSVVGANYEQYF	TGCAGCGTTGTGGGGGCAAACTACGAGCAGTACTTC
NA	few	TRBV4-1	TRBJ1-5	CASNDGNQPQHF	TGCGCCAGCAACGACGGGAATCAGCCCCAGCATTTT
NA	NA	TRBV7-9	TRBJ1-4	CASSLSRGEAEKLFF	TGTGCCAGCAGCCTAAGTCGAGGGGAGGCTGAAAAACTGTTTTTT
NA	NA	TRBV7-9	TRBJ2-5	CASSQGLAGHQETQYF	TGTGCCAGCAGCCAGGGACTTGCGGGACACCAAGAGACCCAGTACTTC
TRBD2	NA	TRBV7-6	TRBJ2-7	CASSLVLAGGLDEQYF	TGTGCCAGCAGCTTAGTCCTGGCGGGAGGTCTCGACGAGCAGTACTTC
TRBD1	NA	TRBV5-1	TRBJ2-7	CASSLGDSLYEQYF	TGCGCCAGCAGCTTGGGGGACAGCCTCTACGAGCAGTACTTC
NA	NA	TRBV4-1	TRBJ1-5	CASSHIGRVGQPQHF	TGCGCCAGCAGCCATATAGGGCGCGTAGGTCAGCCCCAGCATTTT
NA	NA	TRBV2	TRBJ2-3	CASSLLRTASTDTQYF	TGTGCCAGCAGCCTACTGCGGACAGCTAGCACAGATACGCAGTATTTT
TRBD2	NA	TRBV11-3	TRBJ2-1	CASSPRAGAMNEQFF	TGTGCCAGCAGCCCGCGAGCGGGAGCGATGAATGAGCAGTTCTTC
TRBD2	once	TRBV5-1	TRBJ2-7	CASSNRLAGVMGEQYF	TGCGCCAGCAGCAACCGACTAGCGGGAGTTATGGGCGAGCAGTACTTC
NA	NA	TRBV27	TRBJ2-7	CASSQLGEQYF	TGTGCCAGCAGTCAGTTGGGCGAGCAGTACTTC